This T cell receptor (beta chain) is from a study of PD-L1 blockade in urothelial cancer. Study context: Enrolled patients had been treated previously with 0 to 3 chemotherapy regimens. The median number of T cells present in blood samples was approximately 140,000. Researchers looked at the blood 3 weeks (second dose) and 6 weeks after treatment began. Overall study results and limits: TCR clonality was measured in pretreatment peripheral blood. Clonality below the median predicted better survival.

Sequencing was performed with immunoSEQ multiplex PCR; in TCRdb, only in-frame clones are kept and a portion is missing. The sample yields 50,000 to 60,000 clones, 88% seen once. Germline CDR1 LNHDA, CDR2 SQIVND (reference sequence). CDR3 length: 15 amino acids. V was pared by 3 bases and J by 0 bases, with 12 bases between. As concerns this clone: No antigen is known for it.

Documented time point: peripheral blood 6 weeks after treatment start. The chain recombines TRBV19 with TRBJ2-7, with D possibly matching TRBD1 (6 bases). The sequenced sample was PBMCs, obtained around atezolizumab (anti-PD-L1) treatment. The source is a man aged 60 to 75 with urothelial cancer. The DNA of the CDR3 is TGTGCCAGTAGTATGGGGGCCTCCCGCTCCTACGAGCAGTACTTC. This translates into CASSMGASRSYEQYF.